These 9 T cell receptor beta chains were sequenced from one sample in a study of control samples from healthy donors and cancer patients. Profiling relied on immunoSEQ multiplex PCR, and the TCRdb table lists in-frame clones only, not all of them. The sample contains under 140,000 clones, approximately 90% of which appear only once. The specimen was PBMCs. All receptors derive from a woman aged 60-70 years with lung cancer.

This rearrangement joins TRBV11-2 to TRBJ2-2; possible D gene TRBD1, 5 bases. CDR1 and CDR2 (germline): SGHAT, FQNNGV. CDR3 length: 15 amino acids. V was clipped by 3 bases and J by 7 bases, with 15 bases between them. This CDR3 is CASSFAFQGYGELFF. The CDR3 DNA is TGTGCCAGCAGCTTCGCCTTTCAGGGATACGGGGAGCTGTTTTTT.

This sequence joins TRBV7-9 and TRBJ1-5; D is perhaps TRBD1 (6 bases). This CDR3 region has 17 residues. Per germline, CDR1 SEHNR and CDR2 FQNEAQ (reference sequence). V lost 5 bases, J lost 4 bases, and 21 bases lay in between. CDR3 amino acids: CASSPIKGERWNQPQHF. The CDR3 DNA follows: TGTGCCAGCAGCCCTATCAAGGGGGAAAGGTGGAATCAGCCCCAGCATTTT. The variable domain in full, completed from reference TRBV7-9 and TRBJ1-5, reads DTGVSQNPRHKITKRGQNVTFRCDPISEHNRLYWYRQTLGQGPEFLTYFQNEAQLEKSRLLSDRFSAERPKGSFSTLEIQRTEQGDSAMYLCASSPIKGERWNQPQHFGDGTRLSIL.

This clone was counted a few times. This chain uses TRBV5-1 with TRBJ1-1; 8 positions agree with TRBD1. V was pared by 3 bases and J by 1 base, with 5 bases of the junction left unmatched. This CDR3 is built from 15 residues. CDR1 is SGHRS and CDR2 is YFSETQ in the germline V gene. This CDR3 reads CASSWTGRGNTEAFF. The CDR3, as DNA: TGCGCCAGCAGCTGGACAGGGAGGGGGAACACTGAAGCTTTCTTT.

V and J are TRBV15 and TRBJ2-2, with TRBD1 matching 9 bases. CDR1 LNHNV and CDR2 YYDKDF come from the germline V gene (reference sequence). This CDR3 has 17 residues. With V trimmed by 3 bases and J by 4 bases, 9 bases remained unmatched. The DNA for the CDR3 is TGTGCCACCAGCAGTTCCGGGACAGGGTTTCGCACCGGGGAGCTGTTTTTT. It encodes CATSSSGTGFRTGELFF. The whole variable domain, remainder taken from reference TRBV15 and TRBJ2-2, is DAMVIQNPRYQVTQFGKPVTLSCSQTLNHNVMYWYQQKSSQAPKLLFHYYDKDFNNEADTPDNFQSRRPNTSFCFLDIRSPGLGDTAMYLCATSSSGTGFRTGELFFGEGSRLTVL.

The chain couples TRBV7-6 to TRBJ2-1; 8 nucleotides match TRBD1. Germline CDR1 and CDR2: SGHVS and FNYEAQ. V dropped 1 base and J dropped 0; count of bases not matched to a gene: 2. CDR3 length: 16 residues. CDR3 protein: CASSLGTGSSYNEQFF. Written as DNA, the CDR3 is TGTGCCAGCAGCTTAGGGACAGGGAGCTCCTACAATGAGCAGTTCTTC.

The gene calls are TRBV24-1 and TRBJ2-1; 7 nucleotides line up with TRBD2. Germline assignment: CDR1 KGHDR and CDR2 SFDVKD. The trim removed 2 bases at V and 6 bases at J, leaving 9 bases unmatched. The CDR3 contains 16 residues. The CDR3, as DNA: TGTGCCACCAGTGATTCCTTTGGGGCGGGAGTCAATGAGCAGTTCTTC. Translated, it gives CATSDSFGAGVNEQFF.

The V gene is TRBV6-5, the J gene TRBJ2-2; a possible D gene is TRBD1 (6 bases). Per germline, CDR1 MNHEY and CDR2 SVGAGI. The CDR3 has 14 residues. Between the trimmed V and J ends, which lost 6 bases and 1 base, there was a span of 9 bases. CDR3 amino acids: CASRDSRNTGELFF. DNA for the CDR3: TGTGCCAGCAGGGACAGCAGGAACACCGGGGAGCTGTTTTTT.

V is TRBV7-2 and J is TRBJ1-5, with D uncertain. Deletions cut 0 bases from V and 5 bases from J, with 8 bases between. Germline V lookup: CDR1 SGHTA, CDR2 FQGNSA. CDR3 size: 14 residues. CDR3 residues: CASSLARVDQPQHF. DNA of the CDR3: TGTGCCAGCAGCTTAGCGAGGGTTGATCAGCCCCAGCATTTT.

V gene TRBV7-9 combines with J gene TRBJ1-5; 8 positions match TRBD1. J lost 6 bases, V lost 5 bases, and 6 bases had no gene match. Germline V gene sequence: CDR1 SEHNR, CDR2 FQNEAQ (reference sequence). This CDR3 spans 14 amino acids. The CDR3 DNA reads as TGTGCCAGCAGCGCCCAGGGGGCTAGTCAGCCCCAGCATTTT. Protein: CASSAQGASQPQHF. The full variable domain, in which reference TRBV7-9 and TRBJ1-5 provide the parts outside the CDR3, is DTGVSQNPRHKITKRGQNVTFRCDPISEHNRLYWYRQTLGQGPEFLTYFQNEAQLEKSRLLSDRFSAERPKGSFSTLEIQRTEQGDSAMYLCASSAQGASQPQHFGDGTRLSIL.